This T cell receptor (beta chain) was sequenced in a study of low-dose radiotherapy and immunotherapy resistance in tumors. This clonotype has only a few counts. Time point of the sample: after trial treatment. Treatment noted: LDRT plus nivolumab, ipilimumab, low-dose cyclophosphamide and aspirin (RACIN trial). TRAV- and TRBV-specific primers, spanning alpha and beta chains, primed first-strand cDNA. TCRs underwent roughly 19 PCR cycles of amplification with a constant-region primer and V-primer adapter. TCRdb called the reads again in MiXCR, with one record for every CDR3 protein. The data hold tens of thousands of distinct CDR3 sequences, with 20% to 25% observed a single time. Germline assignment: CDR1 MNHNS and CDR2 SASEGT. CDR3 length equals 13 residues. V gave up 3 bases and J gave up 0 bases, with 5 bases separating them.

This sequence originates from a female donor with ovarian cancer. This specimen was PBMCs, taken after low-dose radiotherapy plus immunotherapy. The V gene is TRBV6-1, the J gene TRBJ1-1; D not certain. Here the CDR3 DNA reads TGTGCCAGCAGTGACACATTGAACACTGAAGCTTTCTTT. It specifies CASSDTLNTEAFF.